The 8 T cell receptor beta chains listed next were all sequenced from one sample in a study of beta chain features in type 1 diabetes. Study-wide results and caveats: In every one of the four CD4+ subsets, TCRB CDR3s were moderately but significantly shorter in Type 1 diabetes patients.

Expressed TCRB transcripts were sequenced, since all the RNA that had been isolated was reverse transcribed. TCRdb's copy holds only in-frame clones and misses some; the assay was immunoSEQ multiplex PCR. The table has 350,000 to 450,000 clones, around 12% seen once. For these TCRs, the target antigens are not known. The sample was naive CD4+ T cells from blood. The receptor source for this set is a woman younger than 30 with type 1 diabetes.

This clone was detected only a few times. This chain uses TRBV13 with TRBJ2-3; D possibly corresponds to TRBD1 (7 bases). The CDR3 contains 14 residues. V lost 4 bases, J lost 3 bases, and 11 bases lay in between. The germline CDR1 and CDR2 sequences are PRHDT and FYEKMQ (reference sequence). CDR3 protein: CASSSTGRTDTQYF. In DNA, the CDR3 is TGTGCCAGCAGCTCGACAGGGAGGACAGATACGCAGTATTTT.

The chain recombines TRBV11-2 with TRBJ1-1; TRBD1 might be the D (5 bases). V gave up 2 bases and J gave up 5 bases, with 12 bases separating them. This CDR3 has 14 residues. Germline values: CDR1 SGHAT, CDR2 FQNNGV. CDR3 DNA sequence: TGTGCCAGCAGCTTACCAGGGTTCCGGACTGAAGCTTTCTTT. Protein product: CASSLPGFRTEAFF.

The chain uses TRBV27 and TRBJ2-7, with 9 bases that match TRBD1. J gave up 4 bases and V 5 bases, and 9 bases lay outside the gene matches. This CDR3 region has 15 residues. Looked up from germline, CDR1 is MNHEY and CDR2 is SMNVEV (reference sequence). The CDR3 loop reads CASSRTTGGSYEQYF. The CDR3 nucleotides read TGTGCCAGCAGTCGCACAACAGGGGGCAGTTACGAGCAGTACTTC.

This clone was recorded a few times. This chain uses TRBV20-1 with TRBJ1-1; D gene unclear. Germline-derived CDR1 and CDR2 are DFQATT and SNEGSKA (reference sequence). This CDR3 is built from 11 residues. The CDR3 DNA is TGCAGCGTTGACATGAACACTGAAGCTTTCTTT. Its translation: CSVDMNTEAFF.

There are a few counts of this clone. CDR3 nucleotide sequence: TGTGCCATCAGTGAGTCCGGGACTGGCACAGATACGCAGTATTTT. The encoded protein is CAISESGTGTDTQYF. The V call is TRBV10-3, the J call TRBJ2-3; a weak D match, TRBD2 (6 bases). V dropped 0 bases and J dropped 1 base, with 8 bases sitting between them. From germline, CDR1 is ENHRY and CDR2 SYGVKD. This CDR3 has 15 residues.

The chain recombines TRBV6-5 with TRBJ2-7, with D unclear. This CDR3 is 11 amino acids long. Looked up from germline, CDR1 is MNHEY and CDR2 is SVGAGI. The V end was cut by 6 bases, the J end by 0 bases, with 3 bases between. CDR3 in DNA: TGTGCCAGCAGCCACTCCTACGAGCAGTACTTC. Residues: CASSHSYEQYF.

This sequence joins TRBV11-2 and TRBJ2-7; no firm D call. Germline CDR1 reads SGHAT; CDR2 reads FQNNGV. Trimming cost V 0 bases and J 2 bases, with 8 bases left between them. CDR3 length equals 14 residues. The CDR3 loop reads CASSLDQATYEQYF. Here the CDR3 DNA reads TGTGCCAGCAGCTTAGATCAGGCCACCTACGAGCAGTACTTC.

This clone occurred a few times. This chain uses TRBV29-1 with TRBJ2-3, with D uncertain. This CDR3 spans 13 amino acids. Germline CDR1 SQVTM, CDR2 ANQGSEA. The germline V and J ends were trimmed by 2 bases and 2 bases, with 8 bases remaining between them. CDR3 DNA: TGCAGCGTTGAAAGCAGGTTCACAGATACGCAGTATTTT. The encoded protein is CSVESRFTDTQYF.